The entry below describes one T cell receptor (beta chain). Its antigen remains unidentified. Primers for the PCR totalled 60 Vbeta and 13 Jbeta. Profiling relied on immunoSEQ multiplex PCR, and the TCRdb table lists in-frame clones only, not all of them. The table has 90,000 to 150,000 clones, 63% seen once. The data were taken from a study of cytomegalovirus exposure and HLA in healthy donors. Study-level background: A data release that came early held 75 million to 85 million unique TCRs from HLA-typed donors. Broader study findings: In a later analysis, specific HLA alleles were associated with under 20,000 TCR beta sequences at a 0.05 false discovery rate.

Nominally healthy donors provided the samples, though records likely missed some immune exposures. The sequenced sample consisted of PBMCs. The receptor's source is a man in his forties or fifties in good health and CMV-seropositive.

As DNA, the CDR3 is TGTGCCAGCAGCGTACACAGGGGGCGCGCACTCCCAGATACGCAGTATTTT. Translation: CASSVHRGRALPDTQYF. This chain joins TRBV11-2 and TRBJ2-3; 9 bases line up with TRBD1. CDR3 length: 17 amino acids. With 5 bases clipped from V and 4 bases from J, the junction kept 13 bases outside the gene matches. The germline gives CDR1 SGHAT, CDR2 FQNNGV.